Below, 25 T cell receptor beta chains from the same sample are listed, as sequenced in a study of blood T cell repertoires in COVID-19. Sequencing used immunoSEQ multiplex PCR; TCRdb keeps in-frame clones, though not all of them. The sample consists of roughly 100,000 clones, less than 80% of them appearing once. Sequencing was carried out using peripheral blood. The receptors come from a man older than 75 with COVID-19, enrolled during active disease.

The chain recombines TRBV2 with TRBJ2-7; D perhaps matches TRBD2 (6 bases). V lost 7 bases and J 6 bases, leaving 22 bases between the germline ends. Per germline, CDR1 SNHLY and CDR2 FYNNEI. The CDR3 totals 15 residues. The chain's CDR3 is CASTQLATSWGEQYF. In DNA, the CDR3 is TGTGCCAGCACTCAACTAGCCACCTCTTGGGGCGAGCAGTACTTC.

The genes are TRBV10-3 and TRBJ1-5; no clear D gene. In germline, CDR1 is ENHRY, CDR2 SYGVKD. The CDR3 contains 12 residues. V was clipped by 2 bases and J by 10 bases, with 9 bases between them. The DNA for the CDR3 is TGTGCCATCAGTGAGAAAGGAGTACCCCAGCATTTT. It codes for CAISEKGVPQHF.

This sequence joins TRBV5-5 and TRBJ2-3, with 10 bases lining up with TRBD2. Germline V gives CDR1 SGHKS, CDR2 YYEKEE (reference sequence). This CDR3 has 14 residues. J gave up 3 bases and V 2 bases, and 0 bases lay outside the gene matches. The DNA of the CDR3 is TGTGCCAGCAGCTTTAGCGGGAGGACAGATACGCAGTATTTT. It encodes CASSFSGRTDTQYF.

V usage is TRBV9 and J usage is TRBJ2-1, with TRBD2 identical over 8 bases. The germline V gene has CDR1 SGDLS and CDR2 YYNGEE. The CDR3 has 15 residues. V lost 5 bases to trimming and J lost 0 bases; unmatched junction nucleotides: 4. The DNA for the CDR3 is TGTGCCAGCAGTGATAGCGGGAACTCCTACAATGAGCAGTTCTTC. It encodes CASSDSGNSYNEQFF.

The chain has TRBV5-6 and TRBJ1-6, with 8 bases that match TRBD1. CDR1 is SGHDT and CDR2 is YYEEEE in the germline V gene. The CDR3 loop spans 17 amino acids. V gave up 4 bases and J gave up 0 bases; unmatched junction bases: 6. The CDR3 loop is CASSPRTGSSYNSPLHF. CDR3 nucleotides: TGTGCCAGCAGCCCTCGGACAGGGAGCTCCTATAATTCACCCCTCCACTTT.

The chain recombines TRBV15 with TRBJ2-1, with 7 bases aligning to TRBD2. Germline trimming cut 0 bases from V and 3 bases from J; bases unmatched to any gene: 11. The CDR3 is made up of 18 amino acids. Germline-derived CDR1 and CDR2 are LNHNV and YYDKDF (reference sequence). The DNA of the CDR3 is TGTGCCACCAGCAGAGAAGGCGGGAGCGGTCGTTTCTACAATGAGCAGTTCTTC. Translation: CATSREGGSGRFYNEQFF.

This sequence joins TRBV27 and TRBJ1-2; D remains unclear. The CDR3 runs 12 residues. Germline V gene data show CDR1 as MNHEY and CDR2 as SMNVEV (reference sequence). The V and J ends lost 5 bases and 4 bases respectively, with 8 bases between them. CDR3: CASSPRGYGYTF. In DNA form, the CDR3 reads TGTGCCAGCAGTCCCCGCGGCTATGGCTACACCTTC.

The V gene is TRBV2, the J gene TRBJ1-1; D perhaps matches TRBD1 (5 bases). V shed 0 bases and J shed 8 bases, with 10 bases lying between them. There are 13 residues in the CDR3. CDR1 SNHLY and CDR2 FYNNEI come from the germline V gene. The DNA of the CDR3 is TGTGCCAGCAGTGAAGCGCTTAGGACAGAAGCTTTCTTT. Translation gives CASSEALRTEAFF.

This chain joins TRBV5-1 and TRBJ2-2, with TRBD1 matching over 8 bases. The CDR3 totals 17 residues. V shed 1 base, J shed 3 bases, and the junction held 8 bases outside the gene matches. The germline V gene has CDR1 SGHRS and CDR2 YFSETQ. In nucleotides, the CDR3 is TGCGCCAGCAGCTTGAACCCGGACAGGGTGTACACCGGGGAGCTGTTTTTT. This encodes CASSLNPDRVYTGELFF.

The sample holds a few counts of this clone. This chain joins TRBV20-1 and TRBJ2-2; D may be TRBD1 (6 bases). The CDR3 has 14 amino acids. Trimming took off 3 bases at V and 5 bases at J, with 13 bases between the two ends. Per germline, CDR1 DFQATT and CDR2 SNEGSKA (reference sequence). The CDR3 bases are TGCAGTGCTAGTAGGACAGAATCAACCGGGGAGCTGTTTTTT. It encodes CSASRTESTGELFF.

The chain is built from TRBV28 and TRBJ2-1, with TRBD2 matching over 9 bases. The CDR3 has 18 amino acids. Trimming took 6 bases from V and 4 from J; bases not matched to a gene: 16. CDR1 and CDR2 (germline): MDHEN, SYDVKM. CDR3 sequence reads: CASSPLLISGSSYNEQFF. The CDR3 DNA reads TGTGCCAGCAGCCCACTTTTGATTAGCGGGAGTTCATACAATGAGCAGTTCTTC.

This clone was counted a few times. The chain joins TRBV2 to TRBJ1-5; unclear D gene. CDR1 and CDR2 from the germline V gene are SNHLY and FYNNEI. This CDR3 region has 15 residues. Trimming took 4 bases from V and 5 from J, leaving 15 bases between them. This CDR3 reads CASSVELIGYQPQHF. The CDR3 DNA reads TGTGCCAGCAGTGTGGAGCTCATCGGGTATCAGCCCCAGCATTTT.

This clone was picked up a small number of times. The chain is built from TRBV5-1 and TRBJ2-3; maybe TRBD2 (6 bases). CDR1 is SGHRS, CDR2 YFSETQ, per germline. The CDR3 covers 17 residues. Trimming removed 0 bases from V and 1 base from J, with 15 bases in between. The CDR3 is CASSLEAVGGGTDTQYF. The DNA for the CDR3 is TGCGCCAGCAGCTTGGAGGCTGTCGGGGGTGGCACAGATACGCAGTATTTT.

The genes are TRBV6-8 and TRBJ2-7; perhaps TRBD2 as D (6 bases). This CDR3 has 15 residues. V shed 6 bases and J shed 0 bases, with 15 bases lying between them. Germline V CDR1 and CDR2: MNHGY, SAAAGT. The CDR3 is CASSSWRGSSYEQYF. The CDR3 DNA is TGTGCCAGCAGCTCCTGGCGGGGAAGCTCCTACGAGCAGTACTTC.

This CDR3 is CASSSPASGRVKPGELFF. The CDR3 DNA sequence: TGTGCCAGCAGCTCCCCGGCTAGCGGGAGAGTTAAACCCGGGGAGCTGTTTTTT. The rearrangement uses TRBV28 and TRBJ2-2; 10 positions match TRBD2. Trimming cost V 6 bases and J 6 bases; bases outside gene matches: 16. This CDR3 spans 18 amino acids. The V gene's germline CDR1 is MDHEN and CDR2 SYDVKM.

This chain joins TRBV7-2 and TRBJ1-5, with D possibly TRBD1 on 5 matching bases. V lost 2 bases to trimming and J lost 1 base, with 9 bases between them. Germline loops: CDR1 SGHTA, CDR2 FQGNSA. The CDR3 length is 15 residues. The CDR3 nucleotides are TGTGCCAGCAGCTTACAAACAGGCAGCAATCAGCCCCAGCATTTT. Protein product: CASSLQTGSNQPQHF.

The V gene is TRBV6-4, the J gene TRBJ2-7, with TRBD2 identical over 11 bases. This CDR3 spans 16 amino acids. CDR1 and CDR2 (germline): MRHNA, SNTAGT. J was trimmed by 0 bases and V by 6 bases; bases with no gene match: 7. CDR3: CASSFGTSGSSYEQYF. In DNA, the CDR3 is TGTGCCAGCAGCTTTGGGACTAGCGGCAGCTCCTACGAGCAGTACTTC.

The chain couples TRBV7-2 to TRBJ2-3; D is possibly TRBD2 (5 bases). Germline V gene data show CDR1 as SGHTA and CDR2 as FQGNSA. Trimming stripped 5 bases from V and 10 bases from J, with 13 bases between. The CDR3 runs to 12 residues. CDR3 DNA: TGTGCCAGCAGCCCGACTACTAAGGCGCAGTATTTT. Translating it yields CASSPTTKAQYF.

This chain uses TRBV28 with TRBJ2-5; TRBD1 matches at 7 bases. The length of the CDR3 is 14 residues. Germline CDR1 reads MDHEN; CDR2 reads SYDVKM. The junction had 5 bases not matched to a gene; V was cut back by 5 bases and J by 2 bases. For the CDR3, the DNA is TGTGCCAGCAGTCGGACAGGTGGGCAAGAGACCCAGTACTTC. Protein product: CASSRTGGQETQYF. Looking up the rest from reference TRBV28 and TRBJ2-5 gives the full variable domain: DVKVTQSSRYLVKRTGEKVFLECVQDMDHENMFWYRQDPGLGLRLIYFSYDVKMKEKGDIPEGYSVSREKKERFSLILESASTNQTSMYLCASSRTGGQETQYFGPGTRLLVL.

J is TRBJ2-1 and V is TRBV11-2; 7 bases map to TRBD1. Per the germline V gene, CDR1 is SGHAT and CDR2 is FQNNGV. V trimming: 3 bases; J trimming: 8 bases; junction bases outside the gene matches: 4. This CDR3 is 13 amino acids long. As DNA, the CDR3 is TGTGCCAGCAGCTTTTACAGGGGATATGAGCAGTTCTTC. Translating gives CASSFYRGYEQFF.

This clone was picked up one time. The rearrangement uses TRBV10-3 and TRBJ2-7; a possible D gene is TRBD2 (6 bases). The CDR3 runs to 13 residues. Trimming took off 6 bases at V and 2 bases at J, with 11 bases between the two ends. Germline lookup yields CDR1 ENHRY and CDR2 SYGVKD. This CDR3 reads CAIRRGGPYEQYF. CDR3 in DNA: TGTGCCATCAGACGCGGAGGGCCCTACGAGCAGTACTTC.

The chain links TRBV28 to TRBJ2-7, with TRBD2 matching over 9 bases. This CDR3 spans 15 amino acids. V trimming: 1 base; J trimming: 2 bases; junction bases outside the gene matches: 3. Germline CDR1 and CDR2: MDHEN and SYDVKM. CDR3 loop: CASSLLGTSTYEQYF. The CDR3 region has the DNA TGTGCCAGCAGTTTATTAGGGACTAGCACCTACGAGCAGTACTTC.

The chain combines TRBV5-6 with TRBJ2-1; perhaps TRBD2 as D (6 bases). Per germline, CDR1 SGHDT and CDR2 YYEEEE. The germline V and J ends were trimmed by 4 bases and 7 bases, with 12 bases remaining between them. The CDR3 is made up of 13 amino acids. CDR3 protein: CASSGGLFNEQFF. The CDR3 nucleotides are TGTGCCAGCAGCGGGGGACTCTTTAATGAGCAGTTCTTC.

The CDR3 DNA follows: TGTGCCAGCAGTTTGCTGGGAGGGGAGCGAAAGTGGCAGTTCTTC. Translation gives CASSLLGGERKWQFF. The genes are TRBV28 and TRBJ2-1; TRBD2 matches 7 bases. The J segment lost 12 bases and the V segment lost 3 bases, leaving 14 bases of the junction unmatched. Per the germline V gene, CDR1 is MDHEN and CDR2 is SYDVKM. This CDR3 contains 15 residues. Using reference TRBV28 and TRBJ2-1 for the parts outside the CDR3, the full variable domain is DVKVTQSSRYLVKRTGEKVFLECVQDMDHENMFWYRQDPGLGLRLIYFSYDVKMKEKGDIPEGYSVSREKKERFSLILESASTNQTSMYLCASSLLGGERKWQFFGPGTRLTVL.

This clone was detected a few times. This chain uses TRBV29-1 with TRBJ1-4; 11 nucleotides agree with TRBD1. CDR1 is SQVTM and CDR2 is ANQGSEA in the germline V gene. The CDR3 consists of 13 residues. V lost 5 bases and J lost 7; bases outside the gene matches: 3. The CDR3 loop reads CSVKGQGGEKLFF. The CDR3 DNA is TGCAGCGTTAAGGGACAGGGGGGTGAAAAACTGTTTTTT.